These T cell receptor beta chains were read from a single sample in a study of T cells in Graves' hyperthyroidism and ophthalmopathy. TCRdb ran MiXCR on the multiplex PCR reads and lists one entry per CDR3 protein. Of approximately 350,000 distinct CDR3 sequences detected, about 16% appear once; the ten largest clones hold about 21%. Material for sequencing was blood. These TCRs come from a woman aged 60-70 years with Graves' ophthalmopathy. CDR3s include the opening cysteine and the closing phenylalanine or tryptophan. D genes are given only for firm matches. Some rows mark clone size as missing; the rest say once, few, many or name a class of expanded clone.

TRBJ2-3 | many | TRBV20-1 | TRBD2 | CSASAGRLTDTQYF | TGCAGTGCTAGTGCCGGGAGGCTCACAGATACGCAGTATTTT
TRBJ2-1 | few | TRBV24-1 | TRBD2 | CAASVAGGPYNEQFF | TGTGCCGCCAGTGTAGCGGGAGGGCCCTACAATGAGCAGTTCTTC
TRBJ1-1 | few | TRBV27 | NA | CASSFLPPGTTEAFF | TGTGCCAGCAGTTTCCTACCTCCGGGGACCACTGAAGCTTTCTTT
TRBJ2-5 | many | TRBV6-1 | TRBD2 | CASKRLAGTETQYF | TGTGCCAGCAAACGACTAGCGGGAACGGAGACCCAGTACTTC
TRBJ2-6 | NA | TRBV19 | NA | CASSETTRVAGANVLTF | TGTGCCAGTAGCGAAACAACTCGGGTCGCTGGGGCCAACGTCCTGACTTTC
TRBJ2-1 | many | TRBV20-1 | TRBD2 | CSARDLKGLASKVDEQFF | TGCAGTGCTAGAGATCTGAAGGGACTAGCGTCGAAGGTCGATGAGCAGTTCTTC
TRBJ2-7 | NA | TRBV14 | NA | CASSQRASSYEQYF | TGTGCCAGCAGCCAGCGGGCTAGCTCCTACGAGCAGTACTTC
TRBJ2-7 | many | TRBV5-1 | TRBD1 | CASSWGQGWYEQYF | TGCGCCAGCAGCTGGGGACAGGGATGGTACGAGCAGTACTTC
TRBJ1-2 | NA | TRBV29-1 | NA | CSVEQNYGYTF | TGCAGCGTTGAACAGAACTATGGCTACACCTTC
TRBJ2-1 | many | TRBV10-2 | TRBD2 | CASSGFISGTSHEQFF | TGCGCCAGCAGTGGGTTCATTTCCGGGACTAGTCATGAGCAGTTCTTC
TRBJ2-2 | many | TRBV7-2 | TRBD2 | CASSPGLVPGELFF | TGTGCCAGCAGCCCGGGACTAGTACCCGGGGAGCTGTTTTTT
TRBJ1-6 | NA | TRBV2 | NA | CASSVKSSYNSPLHF | TGTGCCAGCAGTGTCAAGAGCTCCTATAATTCACCCCTCCACTTT
TRBJ2-7 | many | TRBV10-3 | TRBD1 | CAISGQGSAGEQYF | TGTGCCATCAGTGGACAGGGTTCCGCTGGCGAGCAGTACTTC
TRBJ2-1 | many | TRBV12-3/TRBV12-4 | TRBD1 | CASSSSGTGLGSYNEQFF | TGTGCCAGCAGTTCGTCCGGGACAGGGTTAGGCTCCTACAATGAGCAGTTCTTC